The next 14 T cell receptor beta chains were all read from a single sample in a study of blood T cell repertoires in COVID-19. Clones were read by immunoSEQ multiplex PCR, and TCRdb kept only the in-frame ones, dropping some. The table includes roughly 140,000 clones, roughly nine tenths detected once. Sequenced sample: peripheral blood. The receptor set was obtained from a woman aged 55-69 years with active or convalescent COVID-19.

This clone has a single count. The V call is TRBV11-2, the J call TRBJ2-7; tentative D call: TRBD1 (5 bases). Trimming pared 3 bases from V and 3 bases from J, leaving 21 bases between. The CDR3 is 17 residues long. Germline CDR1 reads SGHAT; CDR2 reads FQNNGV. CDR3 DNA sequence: TGTGCCAGCAGCTTTAGGGGCTTCACGCCCGATCACTACGAGCAGTACTTC. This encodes CASSFRGFTPDHYEQYF.

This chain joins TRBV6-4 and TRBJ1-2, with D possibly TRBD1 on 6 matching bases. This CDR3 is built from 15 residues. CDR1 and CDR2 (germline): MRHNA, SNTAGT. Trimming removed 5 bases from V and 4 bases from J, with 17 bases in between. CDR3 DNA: TGTGCCAGCAGTCCCTTACGGGGGGCTGGCTATGGCTACACCTTC. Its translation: CASSPLRGAGYGYTF.

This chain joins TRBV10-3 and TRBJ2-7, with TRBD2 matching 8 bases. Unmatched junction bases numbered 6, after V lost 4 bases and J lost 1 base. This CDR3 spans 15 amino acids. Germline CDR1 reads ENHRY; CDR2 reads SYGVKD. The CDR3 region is CAISGSGGGSYEQYF. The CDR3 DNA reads TGTGCCATCAGTGGTTCGGGCGGGGGGTCCTACGAGCAGTACTTC.

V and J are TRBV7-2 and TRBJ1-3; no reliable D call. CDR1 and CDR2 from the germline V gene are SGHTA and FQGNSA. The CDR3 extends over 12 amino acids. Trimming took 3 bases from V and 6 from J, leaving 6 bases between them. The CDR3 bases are TGTGCCAGCAGCTTTCTATCAAACACCATATATTTT. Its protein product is CASSFLSNTIYF.

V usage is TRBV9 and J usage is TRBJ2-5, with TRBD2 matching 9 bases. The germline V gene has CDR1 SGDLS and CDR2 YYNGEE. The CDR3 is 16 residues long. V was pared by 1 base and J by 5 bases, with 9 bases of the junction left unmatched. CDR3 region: CASSVTPGLAGETQYF. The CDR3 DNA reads TGTGCCAGCAGCGTAACGCCGGGACTAGCTGGCGAGACCCAGTACTTC.

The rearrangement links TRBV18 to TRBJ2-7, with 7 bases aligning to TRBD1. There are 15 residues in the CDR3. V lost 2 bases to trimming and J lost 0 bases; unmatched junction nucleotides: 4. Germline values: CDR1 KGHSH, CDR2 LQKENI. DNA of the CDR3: TGTGCCAGCTCACCATCCGAGGGGGCCTCCTACGAGCAGTACTTC. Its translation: CASSPSEGASYEQYF.

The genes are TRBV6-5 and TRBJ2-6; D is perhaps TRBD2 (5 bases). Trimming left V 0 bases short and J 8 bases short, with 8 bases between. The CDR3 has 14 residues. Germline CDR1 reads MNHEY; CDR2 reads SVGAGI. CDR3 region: CASSYSADSNVLTF. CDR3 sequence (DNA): TGTGCCAGCAGTTACTCGGCGGACTCCAACGTCCTGACTTTC.

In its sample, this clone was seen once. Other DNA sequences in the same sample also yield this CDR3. CDR3 nucleotide sequence: TGTGCCACCAGCAGGGGACAGGGGAGCAATCAGCCCCAGCATTTT. It specifies CATSRGQGSNQPQHF. The chain couples TRBV15 to TRBJ1-5; 10 bases align to TRBD1. Germline V gene data show CDR1 as LNHNV and CDR2 as YYDKDF (reference sequence). J was trimmed by 1 base and V by 3 bases; bases with no gene match: 0. The CDR3 consists of 15 residues.

CDR3 in DNA: TGCGCCAGCAGCCGCGTCAGGGACACTGAAGCTTTCTTT. It specifies CASSRVRDTEAFF. The chain recombines TRBV4-3 with TRBJ1-1; tentatively, D is TRBD1 (5 bases). This CDR3 comprises 13 residues. V gave up 4 bases and J gave up 3 bases, with 9 bases separating them. CDR1 and CDR2 (germline): LGHNA, YSLEER.

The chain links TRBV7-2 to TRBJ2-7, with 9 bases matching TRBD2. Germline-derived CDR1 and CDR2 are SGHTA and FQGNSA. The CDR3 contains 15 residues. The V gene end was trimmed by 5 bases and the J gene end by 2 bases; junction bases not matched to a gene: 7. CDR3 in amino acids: CASSPSGGPTYEQYF. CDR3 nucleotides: TGTGCCAGCAGCCCAAGCGGGGGGCCAACCTACGAGCAGTACTTC.

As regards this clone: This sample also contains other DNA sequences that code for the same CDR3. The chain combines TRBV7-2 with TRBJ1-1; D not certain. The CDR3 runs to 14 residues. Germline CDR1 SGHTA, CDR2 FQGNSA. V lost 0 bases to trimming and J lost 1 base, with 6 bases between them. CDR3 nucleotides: TGTGCCAGCAGCTTAGCGACTGCGAACACTGAAGCTTTCTTT. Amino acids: CASSLATANTEAFF.

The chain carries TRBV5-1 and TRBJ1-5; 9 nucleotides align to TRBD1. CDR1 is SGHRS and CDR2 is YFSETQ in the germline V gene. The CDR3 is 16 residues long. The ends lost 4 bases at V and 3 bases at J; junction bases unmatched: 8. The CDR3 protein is CASSPGTGMDNQPQHF. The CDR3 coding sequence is TGCGCCAGCAGCCCGGGGACAGGGATGGACAATCAGCCCCAGCATTTT.

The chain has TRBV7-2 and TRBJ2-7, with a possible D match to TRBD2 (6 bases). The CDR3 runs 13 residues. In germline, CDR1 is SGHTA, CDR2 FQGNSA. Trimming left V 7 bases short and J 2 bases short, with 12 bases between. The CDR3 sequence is CASTRPGAYEQYF. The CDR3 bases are TGTGCCAGCACCCGGCCGGGGGCCTACGAGCAGTACTTC.

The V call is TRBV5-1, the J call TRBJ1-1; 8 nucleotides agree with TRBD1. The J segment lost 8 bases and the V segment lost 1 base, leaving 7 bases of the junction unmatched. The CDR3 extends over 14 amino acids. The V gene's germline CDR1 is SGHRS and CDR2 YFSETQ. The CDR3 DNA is TGCGCCAGCAGCTTGACACCGCAGGGGGCCGAAGCTTTCTTT. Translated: CASSLTPQGAEAFF.